The T cell receptor (beta chain) under discussion was sequenced for a study of T cell repertoires in cytomegalovirus infection. Turning to this clonotype: Its specificity is unknown.

Study-level points and caveats: Carriers of CMV plus the relevant HLA were identified by cumulative public TCR beta family frequency.

TCRdb reprocessed the reads with MiXCR, giving one entry per CDR3 protein. The repertoire consists of 150,000 to 200,000 distinct CDR3 sequences, with around 20% occurring once and the leading ten covering around 3.1%. Germline V gives CDR1 LNHDA, CDR2 SQIVND (reference sequence). V gave up 2 bases and J gave up 6 bases; unmatched junction bases: 3. There are 14 residues in the CDR3. J is TRBJ2-1 and V is TRBV19; 8 bases are shared with TRBD2. Source material: PBMCs. The clonotype originates from a human donor in good health (CMV status not recorded). Some clones in this sample may be carry-over from other donors' samples. The CDR3 nucleotides read TGTGCCAGTAGTATAAGCGGGAGTACCAATGAGCAGTTCTTC. Its translation: CASSISGSTNEQFF.